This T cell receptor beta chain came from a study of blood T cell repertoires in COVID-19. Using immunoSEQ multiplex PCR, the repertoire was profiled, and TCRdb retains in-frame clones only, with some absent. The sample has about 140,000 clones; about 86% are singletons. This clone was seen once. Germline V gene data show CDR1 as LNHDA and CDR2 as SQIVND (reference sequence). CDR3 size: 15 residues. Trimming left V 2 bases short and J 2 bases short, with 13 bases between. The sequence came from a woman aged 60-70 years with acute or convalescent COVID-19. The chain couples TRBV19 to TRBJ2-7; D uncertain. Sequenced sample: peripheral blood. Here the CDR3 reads CASSITANPTYEQYF. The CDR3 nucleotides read TGTGCCAGTAGTATAACAGCAAATCCTACCTACGAGCAGTACTTC.